The 24 T cell receptor beta chains listed next were all sequenced from one sample in a study of shared clonotypes between healthy human individuals. Using immunoSEQ multiplex PCR, the repertoire was profiled, and TCRdb retains in-frame clones only, with some absent. The table lists roughly 1,500,000 clones, 98% of them singletons. The specimen was naive CD4+ T cells sorted from blood. Subset: CD45RA+ positively selected. These receptors were taken from a young man in good health.

The V call is TRBV29-1, the J call TRBJ2-1; weak D call: TRBD1 (6 bases). Trimming left V 5 bases short and J 4 bases short, with 12 bases between. Germline lookup yields CDR1 SQVTM and CDR2 ANQGSEA. The CDR3 consists of 13 residues. CDR3 protein: CSVPSQGYNEQFF. The CDR3 bases are TGCAGCGTTCCCTCACAGGGTTACAATGAGCAGTTCTTC.

This chain joins TRBV28 and TRBJ2-7; the D is unclear. Germline assignment: CDR1 MDHEN and CDR2 SYDVKM. The CDR3 spans 12 residues. Deletions cut 5 bases from V and 12 bases from J, with 17 bases between. The CDR3 sequence is CASSTRTQKPYF. The CDR3 DNA is TGTGCCAGCAGTACACGGACCCAGAAACCGTACTTC.

CDR3 amino acids: CASSPFQGTEQYF. The CDR3 region has the DNA TGTGCCAGTAGTCCATTTCAGGGGACCGAGCAGTACTTC. The genes are TRBV19 and TRBJ2-7; maybe TRBD1 (6 bases). Germline CDR1 reads LNHDA; CDR2 reads SQIVND (reference sequence). The V gene lost 5 bases and the J gene lost 6 bases, with 14 bases spanning the gap. The CDR3 has 13 amino acids.

The CDR3 sequence: CASSFGAIVPQHF. CDR3 coding DNA: TGTGCCAGCAGCTTCGGGGCCATAGTTCCCCAGCATTTT. This rearrangement joins TRBV5-6 to TRBJ1-5; TRBD1 might be the D (5 bases). CDR3 size: 13 residues. The ends were cut back, 2 bases at V and 10 bases at J, with 13 bases in the middle. CDR1 is SGHDT and CDR2 is YYEEEE in the germline V gene.

The J gene is TRBJ2-1, the V gene TRBV6-1; 8 nucleotides line up with TRBD1. The CDR3 totals 13 residues. Looked up from germline, CDR1 is MNHNS and CDR2 is SASEGT. The V gene end was trimmed by 7 bases and the J gene end by 2 bases; junction bases not matched to a gene: 1. The CDR3 DNA reads as TGTGCCAGCAAGGACAGGGCCTACAATGAGCAGTTCTTC. Translation: CASKDRAYNEQFF.

The chain couples TRBV29-1 to TRBJ1-2; D remains ambiguous. The CDR3 sequence is 11 residues long. Looked up from germline, CDR1 is SQVTM and CDR2 is ANQGSEA. Trimming cost V 4 bases and J 4 bases, with 7 bases left between them. CDR3 in amino acids: CSVARSYGYTF. As DNA, the CDR3 is TGCAGCGTTGCCCGGTCCTATGGCTACACCTTC.

The chain recombines TRBV15 with TRBJ2-7; weak D call: TRBD2 (6 bases). The V end lost 3 bases, the J end lost 0 bases, and 12 bases lay between the germline ends. Looked up from germline, CDR1 is LNHNV and CDR2 is YYDKDF (reference sequence). The CDR3 has 15 residues. The CDR3 loop reads CATSREEGGSYEQYF. The CDR3 DNA is TGTGCCACCAGCAGGGAGGAGGGAGGCTCCTACGAGCAGTACTTC. Variable domain in full (rest from reference TRBV15 and TRBJ2-7): DAMVIQNPRYQVTQFGKPVTLSCSQTLNHNVMYWYQQKSSQAPKLLFHYYDKDFNNEADTPDNFQSRRPNTSFCFLDIRSPGLGDTAMYLCATSREEGGSYEQYFGPGTRLTVT.

This chain links TRBV11-2 with TRBJ1-4; D possibly corresponds to TRBD1 (6 bases). There are 16 residues in the CDR3. Germline V gene data show CDR1 as SGHAT and CDR2 as FQNNGV. The V end was cut by 1 base, the J end by 3 bases, with 12 bases between. CDR3 amino acids: CASSLVGGVSNEKLFF. CDR3 DNA sequence: TGTGCCAGCAGCTTAGTGGGGGGCGTGTCTAATGAAAAACTGTTTTTT.

V usage is TRBV5-1 and J usage is TRBJ2-1, with 9 bases lining up with TRBD2. This CDR3 is built from 15 residues. V trimming: 0 bases; J trimming: 9 bases; junction bases outside the gene matches: 7. Germline V gene data show CDR1 as SGHRS and CDR2 as YFSETQ. CDR3 bases: TGCGCCAGCAGCTTGGTAGTTGCGGGAGGGAGTGAGCAGTTCTTC. Translation: CASSLVVAGGSEQFF.

The chain has TRBV9 and TRBJ2-4, with a weak D call TRBD1 (5 bases). Germline V gene sequence: CDR1 SGDLS, CDR2 YYNGEE. The CDR3 has 13 amino acids. Trimming stripped 4 bases from V and 6 bases from J, with 11 bases between. The CDR3 DNA is TGTGCCAGCAGCTCGACGACAGTAAACATTCAGTACTTC. It is translated as CASSSTTVNIQYF.

In the case of this clone: Other DNA sequences in this specimen translate into the identical CDR3. The rearrangement links TRBV28 to TRBJ1-2; D remains unclear. The CDR3 extends over 11 amino acids. Germline V gene data show CDR1 as MDHEN and CDR2 as SYDVKM. V was pared by 1 base and J by 7 bases, with 4 bases between. DNA for the CDR3: TGTGCCAGCAGTTTATTGTCTGGCTACACCTTC. Translation gives CASSLLSGYTF.

The table lists this clone with a count of one. The chain is built from TRBV9 and TRBJ1-1; 7 bases line up with TRBD1. CDR3 length equals 13 residues. The germline V gene encodes CDR1 SGDLS and CDR2 YYNGEE. V trimming: 0 bases; J trimming: 8 bases; junction bases outside the gene matches: 4. This CDR3 reads CASSVGTGSEAFF. Here the CDR3 DNA reads TGTGCCAGCAGCGTAGGGACAGGCTCCGAAGCTTTCTTT.

V and J are TRBV28 and TRBJ2-7; possible D gene TRBD2, 5 bases. The CDR3 covers 14 residues. Germline V gene sequence: CDR1 MDHEN, CDR2 SYDVKM. Trimming removed 3 bases from V and 2 bases from J, with 11 bases in between. In nucleotides, the CDR3 is TGTGCCAGCAGTTTTCGGGGTACTACCTACGAGCAGTACTTC. Residues: CASSFRGTTYEQYF.

V is TRBV7-2 and J is TRBJ1-2, with 8 bases that match TRBD1. The CDR3 length is 17 residues. CDR1 and CDR2 from the germline V gene are SGHTA and FQGNSA. After removal of 5 bases from V and 0 bases from J, the junction contained 11 bases not matched to a gene. CDR3 region: CASSTGRGLSTNYGYTF. DNA of the CDR3: TGTGCCAGCAGCACCGGCAGGGGGCTGTCCACTAACTATGGCTACACCTTC.

V and J are TRBV7-2 and TRBJ2-5; a weak D match, TRBD2 (6 bases). The V gene lost 2 bases and the J gene lost 2 bases, with 12 bases spanning the gap. CDR1 and CDR2 from the germline V gene are SGHTA and FQGNSA. The CDR3 contains 15 residues. The CDR3 spells CASSLTRSGQETQYF. CDR3 DNA sequence: TGTGCCAGCAGCTTAACTCGTAGCGGTCAAGAGACCCAGTACTTC.

Notes on this clone: At one of its ends the junction is not consistent with the germline gene, which may arise from a read error. This sequence joins TRBV7-2 and TRBJ2-7; 10 bases are shared with TRBD2. Looked up from germline, CDR1 is SGHTA and CDR2 is FQGNSA. The CDR3 has 14 residues. The CDR3 reads CASSVAGGSYEQYF. CDR3 nucleotide sequence: TGTGCCAGCAGCGTAGCGGGAGGTTCCTACGAGCAGTACTTC. The variable domain in full, completed from reference TRBV7-2 and TRBJ2-7, reads GAGVSQSPSNKVTEKGKDVELRCDPISGHTALYWYRQSLGQGLEFLIYFQGNSAPDKSGLPSDRFSAERTGGSVSTLTIQRTQQEDSAVYLCASSVAGGSYEQYFGPGTRLTVT.

About this clone: Sequence at one end of the junction differs from germline and may be a read error. The chain recombines TRBV7-7 with TRBJ2-5, with D perhaps being TRBD1 or TRBD2 (5 bases each). This CDR3 has 13 residues. In germline, CDR1 is SSHAT, CDR2 FNYEAQ (reference sequence). The CDR3 DNA is TGTGCTAGCAGCCCGTATGGGGGTGGGACCCAGTACTTC. Translation gives CASSPYGGGTQYF. The whole variable domain, remainder taken from reference TRBV7-7 and TRBJ2-5, is GAGVSQSPRYKVTKRGQDVTLRCDPISSHATLYWYQQALGQGPEFLTYFNYEAQPDKSGLPSDRFSAERPEGSISTLTIQRTEQRDSAMYRCASSPYGGGTQYFGPGTRLLVL.

V and J are TRBV27 and TRBJ2-7; TRBD1 matches 7 bases. J lost 3 bases, V lost 6 bases, and 14 bases had no gene match. Germline assignment: CDR1 MNHEY and CDR2 SMNVEV (reference sequence). CDR3 length: 16 residues. This CDR3 is CASSLGTGQLYYEQYF. The DNA for the CDR3 is TGTGCCAGCAGCCTAGGGACGGGACAGTTGTACTACGAGCAGTACTTC.

The chain recombines TRBV19 with TRBJ2-5; possibly TRBD1 for D (6 bases). The CDR3 runs to 14 residues. Germline lookup yields CDR1 LNHDA and CDR2 SQIVND (reference sequence). Trimming took 1 base from V and 1 from J, leaving 7 bases between them. In DNA form, the CDR3 reads TGTGCCAGTAGTATAGGGGGGCCCCAAGAGACCCAGTACTTC. It translates to CASSIGGPQETQYF.

The rearrangement uses TRBV9 and TRBJ2-7; 7 bases match TRBD1. V shed 3 bases and J 0 bases; nucleotides not matched to a gene: 15. The germline gives CDR1 SGDLS, CDR2 YYNGEE. CDR3 size: 18 residues. CDR3 bases: TGTGCCAGCAGCGCACCTACGACGGGACAGCGCGACTCCTACGAGCAGTACTTC. The encoded protein is CASSAPTTGQRDSYEQYF. The full variable domain, with the rest looked up from reference TRBV9 and TRBJ2-7, is DSGVTQTPKHLITATGQRVTLRCSPRSGDLSVYWYQQSLDQGLQFLIQYYNGEERAKGNILERFSAQQFPDLHSELNLSSLELGDSALYFCASSAPTTGQRDSYEQYFGPGTRLTVT.

This chain joins TRBV28 and TRBJ2-7, with D uncertain. Germline V gene data show CDR1 as MDHEN and CDR2 as SYDVKM. The CDR3 loop spans 14 amino acids. With 3 bases removed from V and 2 bases from J, the gap between germline ends came to 11 bases. In DNA form, the CDR3 reads TGTGCCAGCAGTTTGTTCGGCTTGGCCTACGAGCAGTACTTC. It is translated as CASSLFGLAYEQYF.

The chain uses TRBV10-3 and TRBJ1-1, with a possible D match to TRBD1 (5 bases). The ends were cut back, 10 bases at V and 1 base at J, with 13 bases in the middle. The CDR3 sequence is 13 residues long. Per the germline V gene, CDR1 is ENHRY and CDR2 is SYGVKD. In nucleotides, the CDR3 is TGTGCCACCGCCGGGACCTCGAACACTGAAGCTTTCTTT. It is translated as CATAGTSNTEAFF.

Note on this clone: A junction end diverges from the germline sequence, so it may reflect a read error. The chain couples TRBV7-9 to TRBJ2-7; 7 bases match TRBD2. Germline CDR1 is SEHNR and CDR2 is FQNEAQ (reference sequence). This CDR3 has 11 amino acids. CDR3 sequence: CASSWEGSARF. The CDR3 DNA sequence: TGTGCCAGCAGCTGGGAGGGGAGCGCGCGGTTC.

The V and J genes are TRBV4-3 and TRBJ2-7, with a weak D call TRBD1 (6 bases). The CDR3 runs 13 residues. Germline loops: CDR1 LGHNA, CDR2 YSLEER. The V end lost 5 bases, the J end lost 1 base, and 9 bases lay between the germline ends. CDR3 bases: TGCGCCAGCAGCTACGGACAGTCCTACGAGCAGTACTTC. Translated, it gives CASSYGQSYEQYF.